This T cell receptor (beta chain) was sequenced for a study of T cell clonality in common variable immunodeficiency. The table lists this clone with many counts. Its antigen is undetermined. Sequencing was performed with immunoSEQ multiplex PCR; in TCRdb, only in-frame clones are kept and a portion is missing. The sample contains about 40,000 clones, none of them singletons. Points from the study as a whole: Shared TCRbeta clones were fewer between CVID subjects than controls. Authors noted CVID clonality's cause needs subpopulation repertoire sequencing.

The clonotype comes from a person aged 18-70 years in good health. Material: peripheral blood mononuclear cells.

The CDR3 loop reads CSADGTSGRGYTGELFF. CDR3 DNA (partial): TGCAGTGCAGACGGGACTAGCGGGAGAGGCTACACCGGGGAG. This chain uses TRBV20-1 with TRBJ2-2; TRBD2 matches at 14 bases. Read coverage stops 3 residues before the CDR3 terminus; the germline J gene supplies the remainder. The V gene end was trimmed by 6 bases and the J gene end by 3 bases; junction bases not matched to a gene: 9. The germline CDR1 and CDR2 sequences are DFQATT and SNEGSKA (reference sequence). The length of the CDR3 is 17 residues.